The rows below give T cell receptor beta chains drawn from one sample of a study of CD8+CD57+ T cells in acquired aplastic anemia. TCRdb analysed the reads with MiXCR anew, one entry per CDR3 protein. The data hold roughly 130,000 distinct CDR3 sequences, with 48% observed a single time. Material for sequencing was sorted CD4+, CD8+, or CD8+CD57+ T cells (not recorded which) from PBMCs. These receptors came from a human donor in good health, serving as a control. CDR3s leave out the opening cysteine and the closing phenylalanine or tryptophan. Each record gives: CDR3 protein, V gene.

ASSQGQGPYNEQF TRBV3-1
ASSPRQGTMNTEAF TRBV5-1
ASTDRGGPYGYT TRBV19
ASSDPPGQGSSGYT TRBV2
ASSDSGLRQPQH TRBV25-1
ASSVGSLTNQPQH TRBV9
ASSLEQYTGELF TRBV5-8
ASSVGTETQY TRBV19
ASSYVQRGQPQH TRBV6-2/TRBV6-3
ASSPSGRDGETQY TRBV12-3/TRBV12-4
ASSEVTGGTIYEQY TRBV10-2
AISDPTGNTEAF TRBV10-3
ASSERGGYT TRBV25-1
SAPGPITYEQY TRBV20-1
SAGGAGSPETQY TRBV20-1
ASSSRDRNYEQY TRBV5-1
ASSPPRDRVNTGELF TRBV27